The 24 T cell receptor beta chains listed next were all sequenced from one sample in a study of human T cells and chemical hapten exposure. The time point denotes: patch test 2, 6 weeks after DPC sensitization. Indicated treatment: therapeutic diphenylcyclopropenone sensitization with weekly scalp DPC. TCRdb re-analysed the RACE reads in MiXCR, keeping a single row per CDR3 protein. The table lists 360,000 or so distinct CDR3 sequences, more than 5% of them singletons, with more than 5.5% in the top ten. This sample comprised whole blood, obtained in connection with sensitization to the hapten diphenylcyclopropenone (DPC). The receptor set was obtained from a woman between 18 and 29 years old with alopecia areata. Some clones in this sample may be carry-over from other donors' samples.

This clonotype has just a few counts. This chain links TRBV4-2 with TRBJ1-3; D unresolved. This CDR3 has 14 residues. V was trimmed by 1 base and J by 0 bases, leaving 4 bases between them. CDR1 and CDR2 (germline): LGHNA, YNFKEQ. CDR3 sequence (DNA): TGTGCCAGCAGCCAAGGAGACTCTGGAAACACCATATATTTT. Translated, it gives CASSQGDSGNTIYF.

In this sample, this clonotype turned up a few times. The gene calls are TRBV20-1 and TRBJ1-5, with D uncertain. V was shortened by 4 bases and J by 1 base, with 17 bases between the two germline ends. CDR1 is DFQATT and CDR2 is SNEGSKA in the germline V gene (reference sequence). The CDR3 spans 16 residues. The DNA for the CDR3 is TGCAGTGCTATTGCTGTTTTATTGGGGAGCAATCAGCCCCAGCATTTT. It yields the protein CSAIAVLLGSNQPQHF.

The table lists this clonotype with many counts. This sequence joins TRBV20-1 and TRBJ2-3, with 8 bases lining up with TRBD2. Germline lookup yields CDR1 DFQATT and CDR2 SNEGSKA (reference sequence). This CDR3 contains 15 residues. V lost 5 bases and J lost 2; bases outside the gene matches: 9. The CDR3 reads CSASIAGRYTDTQYF. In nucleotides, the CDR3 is TGCAGTGCTTCCATAGCGGGGCGGTACACAGATACGCAGTATTTT.

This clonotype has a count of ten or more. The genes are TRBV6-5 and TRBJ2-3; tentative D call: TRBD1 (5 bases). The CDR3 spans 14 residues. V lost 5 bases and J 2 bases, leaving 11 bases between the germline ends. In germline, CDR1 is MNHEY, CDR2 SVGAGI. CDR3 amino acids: CASSPGFSTDTQYF. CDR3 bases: TGTGCCAGCAGTCCAGGGTTTTCCACAGATACGCAGTATTTT.

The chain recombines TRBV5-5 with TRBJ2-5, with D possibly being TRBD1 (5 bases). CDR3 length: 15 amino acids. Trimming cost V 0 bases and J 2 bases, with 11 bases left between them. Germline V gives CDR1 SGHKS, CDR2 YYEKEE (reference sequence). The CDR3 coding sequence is TGTGCCAGCAGCTTGGGACAGAAAACTCAAGAGACCCAGTACTTC. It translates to CASSLGQKTQETQYF.

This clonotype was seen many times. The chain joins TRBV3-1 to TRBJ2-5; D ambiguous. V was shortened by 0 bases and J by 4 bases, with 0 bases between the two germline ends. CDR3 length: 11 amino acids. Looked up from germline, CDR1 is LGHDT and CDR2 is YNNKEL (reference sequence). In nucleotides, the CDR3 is TGTGCCAGCAGCCAAGAAGAGACCCAGTACTTC. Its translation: CASSQEETQYF.

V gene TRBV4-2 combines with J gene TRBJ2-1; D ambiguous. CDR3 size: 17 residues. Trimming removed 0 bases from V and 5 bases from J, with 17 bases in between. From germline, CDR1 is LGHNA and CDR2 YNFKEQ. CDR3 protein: CASSQDWSPLANNEQFF. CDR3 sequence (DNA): TGTGCCAGCAGCCAAGATTGGAGTCCCCTCGCGAACAATGAGCAGTTCTTC.

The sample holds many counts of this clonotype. The CDR3 loop is CSVRQGVSTDTQYF. The CDR3 DNA reads TGCAGCGTTCGACAGGGGGTGAGCACAGATACGCAGTATTTT. The V call is TRBV29-1, the J call TRBJ2-3, with 9 positions matching TRBD1. This CDR3 is built from 14 residues. With 5 bases clipped from V and 0 bases from J, the junction kept 3 bases outside the gene matches. The germline CDR1 and CDR2 sequences are SQVTM and ANQGSEA.

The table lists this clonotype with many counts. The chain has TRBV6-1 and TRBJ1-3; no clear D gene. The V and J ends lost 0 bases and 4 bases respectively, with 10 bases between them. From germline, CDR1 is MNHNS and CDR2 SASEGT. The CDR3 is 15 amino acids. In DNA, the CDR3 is TGTGCCAGCAGTGAAGCGCGGGCGTTCGGAAACACCATATATTTT. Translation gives CASSEARAFGNTIYF.

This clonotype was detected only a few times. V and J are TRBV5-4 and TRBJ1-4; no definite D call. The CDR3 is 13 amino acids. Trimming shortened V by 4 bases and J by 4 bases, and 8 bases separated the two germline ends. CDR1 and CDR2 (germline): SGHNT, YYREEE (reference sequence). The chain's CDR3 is CASSGGVNEKLFF. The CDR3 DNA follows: TGTGCCAGCAGCGGCGGGGTTAATGAAAAACTGTTTTTT.

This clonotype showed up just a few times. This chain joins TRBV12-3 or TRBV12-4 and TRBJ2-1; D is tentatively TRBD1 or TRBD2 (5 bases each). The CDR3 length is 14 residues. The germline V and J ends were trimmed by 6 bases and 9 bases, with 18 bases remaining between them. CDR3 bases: TGTGCCAGCAGGTATACGACAAAGAGGGGTGAGCAGTTCTTC. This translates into CASRYTTKRGEQFF.

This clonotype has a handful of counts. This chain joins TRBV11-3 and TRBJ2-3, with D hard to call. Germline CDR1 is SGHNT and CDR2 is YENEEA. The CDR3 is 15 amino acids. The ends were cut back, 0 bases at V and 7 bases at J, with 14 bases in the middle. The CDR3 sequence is CASSLDGGEANTQYF. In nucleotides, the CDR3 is TGTGCCAGCAGCTTAGATGGTGGTGAGGCGAATACGCAGTATTTT.

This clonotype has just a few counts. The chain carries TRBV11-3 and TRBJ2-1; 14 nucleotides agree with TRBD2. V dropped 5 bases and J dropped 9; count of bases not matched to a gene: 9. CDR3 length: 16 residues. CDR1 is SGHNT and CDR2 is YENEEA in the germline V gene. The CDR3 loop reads CASSPRLAGGLVEQFF. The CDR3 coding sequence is TGTGCCAGCAGCCCGAGACTAGCGGGGGGGCTGGTTGAGCAGTTCTTC.

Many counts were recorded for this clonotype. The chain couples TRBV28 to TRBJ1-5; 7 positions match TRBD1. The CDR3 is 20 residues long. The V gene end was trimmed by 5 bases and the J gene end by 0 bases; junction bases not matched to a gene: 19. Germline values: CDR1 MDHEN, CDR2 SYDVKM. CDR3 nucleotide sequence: TGTGCCAGCAGTCCTTCCAGTCGAGACAGGGACAGTTATAGCAATCAGCCCCAGCATTTT. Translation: CASSPSSRDRDSYSNQPQHF. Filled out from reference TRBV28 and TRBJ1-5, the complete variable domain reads DVKVTQSSRYLVKRTGEKVFLECVQDMDHENMFWYRQDPGLGLRLIYFSYDVKMKEKGDIPEGYSVSREKKERFSLILESASTNQTSMYLCASSPSSRDRDSYSNQPQHFGDGTRLSIL.

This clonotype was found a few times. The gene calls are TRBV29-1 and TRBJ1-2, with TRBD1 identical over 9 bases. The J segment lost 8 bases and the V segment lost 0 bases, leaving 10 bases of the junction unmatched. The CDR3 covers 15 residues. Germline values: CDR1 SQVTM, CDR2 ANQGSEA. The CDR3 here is CSVEDVTQGAGGYTF. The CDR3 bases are TGCAGCGTTGAAGACGTGACACAGGGGGCTGGCGGCTACACCTTC.

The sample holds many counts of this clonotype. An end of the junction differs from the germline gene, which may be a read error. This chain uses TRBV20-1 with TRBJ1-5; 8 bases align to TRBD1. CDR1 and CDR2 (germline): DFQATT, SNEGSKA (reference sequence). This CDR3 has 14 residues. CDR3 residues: CSAVGQGSDQPQHF. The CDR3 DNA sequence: TGCAGTGCCGTTGGACAGGGTAGCGATCAGCCCCAGCATTTT.

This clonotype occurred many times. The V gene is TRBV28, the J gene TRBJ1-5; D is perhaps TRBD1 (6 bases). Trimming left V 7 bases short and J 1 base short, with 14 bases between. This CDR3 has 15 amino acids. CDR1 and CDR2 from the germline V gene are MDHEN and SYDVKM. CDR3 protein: CASKKLDRSNQPQHF. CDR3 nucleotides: TGTGCCAGCAAGAAGTTAGACAGGAGCAATCAGCCCCAGCATTTT.

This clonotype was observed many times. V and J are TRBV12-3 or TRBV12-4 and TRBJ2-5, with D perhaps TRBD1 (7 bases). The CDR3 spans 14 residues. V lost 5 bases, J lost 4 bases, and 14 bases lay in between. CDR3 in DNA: TGTGCCAGCAGTCCTAATCAGGGGGGAGAGACCCAGTACTTC. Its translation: CASSPNQGGETQYF.

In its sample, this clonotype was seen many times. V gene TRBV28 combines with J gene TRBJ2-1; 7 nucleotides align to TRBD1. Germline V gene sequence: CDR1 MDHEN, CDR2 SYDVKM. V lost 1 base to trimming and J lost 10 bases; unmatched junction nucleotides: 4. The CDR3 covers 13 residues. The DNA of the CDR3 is TGTGCCAGCAGTTTATTGACAGGGATCGAGCAGTTCTTC. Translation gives CASSLLTGIEQFF.

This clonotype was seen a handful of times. CDR3 sequence: CASSLVTWGSDTGELFF. As DNA, the CDR3 is TGTGCCAGCAGCTTGGTCACTTGGGGCTCGGACACCGGGGAGCTGTTTTTT. The genes are TRBV5-4 and TRBJ2-2; tentatively, D is TRBD1 (5 bases). Per germline, CDR1 SGHNT and CDR2 YYREEE (reference sequence). Trimming took off 0 bases at V and 3 bases at J, with 15 bases between the two ends. CDR3 length equals 17 residues. The whole variable domain, filled in from reference TRBV5-4 and TRBJ2-2, reads ETGVTQSPTHLIKTRGQQVTLRCSSQSGHNTVSWYQQALGQGPQFIFQYYREEENGRGNFPPRFSGLQFPNYSSELNVNALELDDSALYLCASSLVTWGSDTGELFFGEGSRLTVL.

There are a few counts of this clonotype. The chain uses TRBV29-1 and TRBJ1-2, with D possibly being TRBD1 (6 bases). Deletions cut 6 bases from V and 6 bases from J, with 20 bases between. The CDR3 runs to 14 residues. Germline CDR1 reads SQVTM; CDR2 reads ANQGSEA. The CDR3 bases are TGCAGCGTCCGAGTTCCCGGACAGCTAAATGGCTACACCTTC. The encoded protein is CSVRVPGQLNGYTF.

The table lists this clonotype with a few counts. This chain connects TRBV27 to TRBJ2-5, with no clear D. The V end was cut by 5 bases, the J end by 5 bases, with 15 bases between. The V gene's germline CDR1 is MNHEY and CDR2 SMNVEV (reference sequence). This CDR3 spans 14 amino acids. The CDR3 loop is CASSQLGNGETQYF. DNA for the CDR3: TGTGCCAGCAGTCAACTTGGGAACGGGGAGACCCAGTACTTC.

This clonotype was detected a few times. The DNA for the CDR3 is TGTGCCAGCAGTGAAGCAGCCCTGGGCGCAGATACGCAGTATTTT. It translates to CASSEAALGADTQYF. This chain links TRBV25-1 with TRBJ2-3; D uncertain. The CDR3 length is 15 residues. Trimming took 2 bases from V and 4 from J, leaving 13 bases between them. Germline CDR1 MGHDK, CDR2 SYGVNS.

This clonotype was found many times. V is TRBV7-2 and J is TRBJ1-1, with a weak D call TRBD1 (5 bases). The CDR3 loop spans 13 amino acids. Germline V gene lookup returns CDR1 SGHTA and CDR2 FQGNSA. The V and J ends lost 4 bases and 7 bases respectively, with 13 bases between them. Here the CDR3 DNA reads TGTGCCAGCAGCTCAGGGTCGAGGGGTGAAGCTTTCTTT. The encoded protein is CASSSGSRGEAFF. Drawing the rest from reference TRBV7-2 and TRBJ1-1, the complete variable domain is GAGVSQSPSNKVTEKGKDVELRCDPISGHTALYWYRQSLGQGLEFLIYFQGNSAPDKSGLPSDRFSAERTGGSVSTLTIQRTQQEDSAVYLCASSSGSRGEAFFGQGTRLTVV.